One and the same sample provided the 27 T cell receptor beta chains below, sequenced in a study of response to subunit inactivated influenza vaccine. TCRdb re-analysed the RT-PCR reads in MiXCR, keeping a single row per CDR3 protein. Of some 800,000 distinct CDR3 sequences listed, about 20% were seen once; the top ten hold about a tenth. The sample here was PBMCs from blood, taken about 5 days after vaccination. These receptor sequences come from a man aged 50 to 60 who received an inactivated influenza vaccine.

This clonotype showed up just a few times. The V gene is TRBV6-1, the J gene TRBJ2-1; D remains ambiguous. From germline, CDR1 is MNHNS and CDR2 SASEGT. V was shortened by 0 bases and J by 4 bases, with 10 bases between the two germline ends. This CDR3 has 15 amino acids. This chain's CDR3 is CASSEAGLGYNEQFF. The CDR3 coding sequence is TGTGCCAGCAGTGAAGCGGGTCTGGGTTACAATGAGCAGTTCTTC.

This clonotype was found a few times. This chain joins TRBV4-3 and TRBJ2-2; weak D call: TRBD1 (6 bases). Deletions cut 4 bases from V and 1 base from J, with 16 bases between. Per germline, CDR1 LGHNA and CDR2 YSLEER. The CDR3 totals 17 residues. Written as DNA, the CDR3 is TGCGCCAGCAGCCCACATTTGGGGGCTGTGAACACCGGGGAGCTGTTTTTT. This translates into CASSPHLGAVNTGELFF.

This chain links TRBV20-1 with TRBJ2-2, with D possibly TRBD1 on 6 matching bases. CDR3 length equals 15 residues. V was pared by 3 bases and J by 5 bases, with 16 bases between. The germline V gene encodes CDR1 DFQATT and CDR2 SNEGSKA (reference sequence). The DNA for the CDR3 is TGCAGTGCTAGTTTGGGACACCTATTGACCGGGGAGCTGTTTTTT. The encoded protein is CSASLGHLLTGELFF.

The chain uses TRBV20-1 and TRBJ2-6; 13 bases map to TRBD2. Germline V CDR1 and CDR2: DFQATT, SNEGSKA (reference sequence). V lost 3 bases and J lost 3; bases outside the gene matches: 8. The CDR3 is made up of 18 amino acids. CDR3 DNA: TGCAGTGCTAGTCGAGGACTAGCGGGAGTTGGTGGGGCCAACGTCCTGACTTTC. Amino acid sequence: CSASRGLAGVGGANVLTF.

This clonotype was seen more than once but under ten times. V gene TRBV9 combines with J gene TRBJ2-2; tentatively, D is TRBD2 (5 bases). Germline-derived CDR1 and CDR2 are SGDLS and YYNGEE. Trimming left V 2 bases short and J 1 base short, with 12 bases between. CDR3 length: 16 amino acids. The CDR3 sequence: CASSVSGRQNTGELFF. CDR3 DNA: TGTGCCAGCAGCGTGAGCGGACGGCAGAACACCGGGGAGCTGTTTTTT.

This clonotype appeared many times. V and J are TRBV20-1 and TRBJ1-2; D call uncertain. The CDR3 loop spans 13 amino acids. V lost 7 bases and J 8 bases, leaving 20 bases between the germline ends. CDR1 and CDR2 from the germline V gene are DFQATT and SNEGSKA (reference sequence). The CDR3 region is CSVTLPGSSGYTF. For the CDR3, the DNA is TGCAGTGTCACCCTCCCGGGCTCCTCGGGCTACACCTTC.

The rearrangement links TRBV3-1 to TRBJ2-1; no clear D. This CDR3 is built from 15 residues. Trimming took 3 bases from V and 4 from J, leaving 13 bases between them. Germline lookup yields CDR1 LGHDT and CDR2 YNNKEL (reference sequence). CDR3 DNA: TGTGCCAGCAGCCATGCTCCAGACACGTACAATGAGCAGTTCTTC. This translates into CASSHAPDTYNEQFF.

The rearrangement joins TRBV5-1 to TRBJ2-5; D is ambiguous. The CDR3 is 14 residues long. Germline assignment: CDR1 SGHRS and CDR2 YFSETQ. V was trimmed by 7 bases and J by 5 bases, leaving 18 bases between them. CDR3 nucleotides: TGCGCCAGCGCTCGGCGAGAGATGTGGGAGACCCAGTACTTC. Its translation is CASARREMWETQYF.

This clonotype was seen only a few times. DNA of the CDR3: TGTGCCAGCAGCTTAGCAGGACAGCGTGAAGCTTTCTTT. Its translation: CASSLAGQREAFF. The gene calls are TRBV7-6 and TRBJ1-1, with D perhaps TRBD1 (6 bases). Trimming cost V 0 bases and J 7 bases, with 9 bases left between them. Germline V gives CDR1 SGHVS, CDR2 FNYEAQ. The length of the CDR3 is 13 residues.

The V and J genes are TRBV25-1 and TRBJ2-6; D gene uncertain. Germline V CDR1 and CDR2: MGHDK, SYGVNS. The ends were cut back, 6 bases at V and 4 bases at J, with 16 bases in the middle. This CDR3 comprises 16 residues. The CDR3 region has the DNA TGTGCCAGCAGCCAGAGTGGAGTTGCAGGGGCCAACGTCCTGACTTTC. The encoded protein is CASSQSGVAGANVLTF. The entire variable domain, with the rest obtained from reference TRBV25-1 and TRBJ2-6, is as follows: EADIYQTPRYLVIGTGKKITLECSQTMGHDKMYWYQQDPGMELHLIHYSYGVNSTEKGDLSSESTVSRIRTEHFPLTLESARPSHTSQYLCASSQSGVAGANVLTFGAGSRLTVL.

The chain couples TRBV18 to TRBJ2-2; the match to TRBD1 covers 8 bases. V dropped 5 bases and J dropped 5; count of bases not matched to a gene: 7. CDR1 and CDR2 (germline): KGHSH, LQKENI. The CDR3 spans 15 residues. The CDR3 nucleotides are TGTGCCAGCTCAGCAATTCGACAGGGGACCGGGGAGCTGTTTTTT. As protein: CASSAIRQGTGELFF.

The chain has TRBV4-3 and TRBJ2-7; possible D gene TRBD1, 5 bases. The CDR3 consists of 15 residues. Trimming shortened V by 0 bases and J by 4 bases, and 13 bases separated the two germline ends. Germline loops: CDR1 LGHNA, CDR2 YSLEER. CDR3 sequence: CASSQDSVGPYEQYF. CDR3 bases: TGCGCCAGCAGCCAAGATAGTGTGGGGCCATACGAGCAGTACTTC.

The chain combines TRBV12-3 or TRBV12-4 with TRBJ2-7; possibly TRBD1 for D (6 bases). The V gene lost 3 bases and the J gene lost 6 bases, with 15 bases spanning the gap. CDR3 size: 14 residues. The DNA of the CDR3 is TGTGCCAGCAGTTTTTTTGGGGGCCAGGGCGAGCAGTACTTC. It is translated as CASSFFGGQGEQYF.

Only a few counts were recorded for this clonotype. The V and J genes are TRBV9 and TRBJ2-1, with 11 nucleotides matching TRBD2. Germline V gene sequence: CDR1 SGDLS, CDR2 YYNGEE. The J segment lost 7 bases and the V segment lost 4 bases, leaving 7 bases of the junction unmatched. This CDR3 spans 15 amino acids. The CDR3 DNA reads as TGTGCCAGCAGCACCGGGACTAGCGGTGGGAATGAGCAGTTCTTC. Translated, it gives CASSTGTSGGNEQFF.

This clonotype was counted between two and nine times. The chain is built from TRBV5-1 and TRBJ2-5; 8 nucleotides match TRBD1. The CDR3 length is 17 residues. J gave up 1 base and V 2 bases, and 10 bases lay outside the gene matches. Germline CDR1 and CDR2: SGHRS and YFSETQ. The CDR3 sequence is CASSLRTRTGFQETQYF. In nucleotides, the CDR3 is TGCGCCAGCAGCTTACGAACACGGACAGGGTTCCAAGAGACCCAGTACTTC.

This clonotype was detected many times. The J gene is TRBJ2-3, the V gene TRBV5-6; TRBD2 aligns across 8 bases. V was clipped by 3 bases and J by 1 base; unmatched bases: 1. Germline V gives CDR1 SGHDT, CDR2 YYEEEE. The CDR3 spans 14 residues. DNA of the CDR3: TGTGCCAGCAGCTACGGGGGGGGCACAGATACGCAGTATTTT. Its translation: CASSYGGGTDTQYF.

The CDR3 here is CASSLQGGYNEQFF. CDR3 coding DNA: TGTGCCAGCAGTTTACAGGGGGGATACAATGAGCAGTTCTTC. The chain employs TRBV12-3 or TRBV12-4 and TRBJ2-1, with D possibly TRBD1 on 7 matching bases. Trimming removed 2 bases at V and 4 bases at J, with 9 bases between. The CDR3 totals 14 residues.

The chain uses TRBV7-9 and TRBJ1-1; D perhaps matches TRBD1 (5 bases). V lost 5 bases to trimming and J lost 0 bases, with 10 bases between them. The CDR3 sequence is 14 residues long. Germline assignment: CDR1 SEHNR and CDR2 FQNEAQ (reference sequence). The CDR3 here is CASSRWGMNTEAFF. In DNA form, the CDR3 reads TGTGCCAGCAGCCGGTGGGGGATGAACACTGAAGCTTTCTTT.

The CDR3, as DNA: TGTGCCACCGAAACTCCGGCTACCCCCTACAATGAGCAGTTCTTC. It encodes CATETPATPYNEQFF. The chain employs TRBV28 and TRBJ2-1; unclear D gene. V gave up 10 bases and J gave up 2 bases, with 18 bases separating them. The CDR3 contains 15 residues. Per germline, CDR1 MDHEN and CDR2 SYDVKM.

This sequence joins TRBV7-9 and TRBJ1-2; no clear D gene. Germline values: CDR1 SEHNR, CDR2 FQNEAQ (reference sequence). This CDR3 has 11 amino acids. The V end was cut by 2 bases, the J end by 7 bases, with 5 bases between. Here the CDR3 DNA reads TGTGCCAGCAGCTTAATCCGTGGCTACACCTTC. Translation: CASSLIRGYTF. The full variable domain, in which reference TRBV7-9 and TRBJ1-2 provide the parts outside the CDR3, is DTGVSQNPRHKITKRGQNVTFRCDPISEHNRLYWYRQTLGQGPEFLTYFQNEAQLEKSRLLSDRFSAERPKGSFSTLEIQRTEQGDSAMYLCASSLIRGYTFGSGTRLTVV.

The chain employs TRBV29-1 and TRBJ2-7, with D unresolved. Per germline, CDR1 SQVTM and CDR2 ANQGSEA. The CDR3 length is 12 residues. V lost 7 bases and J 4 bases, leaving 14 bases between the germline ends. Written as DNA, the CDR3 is TGCAGCGGCCTAGTAGGACGATACGAGCAGTACTTC. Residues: CSGLVGRYEQYF.

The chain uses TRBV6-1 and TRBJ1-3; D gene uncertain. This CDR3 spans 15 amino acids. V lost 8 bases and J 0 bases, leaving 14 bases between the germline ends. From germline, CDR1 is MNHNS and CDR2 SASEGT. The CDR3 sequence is CASRRDRDSGNTIYF. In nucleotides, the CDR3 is TGTGCCAGCCGCCGTGACCGAGACTCTGGAAACACCATATATTTT.

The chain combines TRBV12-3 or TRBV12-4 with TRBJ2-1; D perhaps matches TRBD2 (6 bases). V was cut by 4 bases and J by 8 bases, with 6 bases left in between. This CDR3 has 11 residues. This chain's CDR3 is CASSWRDEQFF. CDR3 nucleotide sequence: TGTGCCAGCAGTTGGAGGGATGAGCAGTTCTTC.

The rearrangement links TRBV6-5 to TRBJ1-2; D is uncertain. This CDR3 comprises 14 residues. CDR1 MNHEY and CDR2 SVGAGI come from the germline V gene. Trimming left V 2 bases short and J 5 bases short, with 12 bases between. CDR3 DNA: TGTGCCAGCAGTTACCTGGGGATTCGATATGGCTACACCTTC. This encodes CASSYLGIRYGYTF.

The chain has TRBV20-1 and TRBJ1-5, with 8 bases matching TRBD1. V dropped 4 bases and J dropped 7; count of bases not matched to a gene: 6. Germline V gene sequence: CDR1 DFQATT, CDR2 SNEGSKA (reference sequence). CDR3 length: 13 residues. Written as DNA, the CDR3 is TGCAGTGCTAAGGGACAGGCCGACCAGCCCCAGCATTTT. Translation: CSAKGQADQPQHF.

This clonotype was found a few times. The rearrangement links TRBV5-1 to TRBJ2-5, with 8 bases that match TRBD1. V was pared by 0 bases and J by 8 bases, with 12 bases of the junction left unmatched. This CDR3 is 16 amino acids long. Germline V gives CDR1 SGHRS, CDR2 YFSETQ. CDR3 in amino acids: CASSLDGQGLGGTQYF. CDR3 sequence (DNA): TGCGCCAGCAGCTTGGATGGACAGGGCCTCGGAGGTACCCAGTACTTC.

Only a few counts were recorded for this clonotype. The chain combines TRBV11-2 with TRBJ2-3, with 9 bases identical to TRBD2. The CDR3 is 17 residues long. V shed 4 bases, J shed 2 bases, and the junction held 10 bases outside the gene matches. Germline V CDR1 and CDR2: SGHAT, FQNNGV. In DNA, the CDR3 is TGTGCCAGCAGCTCGAACACCGGGACTAGCCTCACAGATACGCAGTATTTT. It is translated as CASSSNTGTSLTDTQYF.